A single sample is the source of the 6 T cell receptor beta chains below, sequenced in a study of CD8 T cells in ankylosing spondylitis. Whole-study results and caveats: One TCR beta motif, made up of 7 or 8 highly homologous variants, appeared characteristic of ankylosing spondylitis blood.

TCRdb reprocessed the 5' RACE reads via MiXCR and lists one record per CDR3 protein. The data show roughly 700,000 distinct CDR3 sequences, over 15% seen once. These TCRs are of unknown antigen specificity. The sequenced material came from blood, either unsorted or a sorted T cell fraction (not recorded which). These receptors all come from a male donor with ankylosing spondylitis.

In this sample, this clonotype turned up a few times. V usage is TRBV3-1 and J usage is TRBJ2-3; D unresolved. This CDR3 spans 17 amino acids. Trimming stripped 3 bases from V and 4 bases from J, with 20 bases between. CDR1 and CDR2 from the germline V gene are LGHDT and YNNKEL (reference sequence). In DNA form, the CDR3 reads TGTGCCAGCAGCCACCCCCCGGGCCATCGGGCTTCAGATACGCAGTATTTT. This gives the protein CASSHPPGHRASDTQYF.

This chain joins TRBV18 and TRBJ2-6, with D possibly TRBD2 on 6 matching bases. Trimming took off 6 bases at V and 0 bases at J, with 15 bases between the two ends. Germline CDR1 reads KGHSH; CDR2 reads LQKENI. CDR3 length: 17 amino acids. The DNA of the CDR3 is TGTGCCAGCTCCGGGACTCGGGCGTCCTCTGGGGCCAACGTCCTGACTTTC. It yields the protein CASSGTRASSGANVLTF.

The gene calls are TRBV2 and TRBJ2-3; no definite D call. Trimming left V 8 bases short and J 3 bases short, with 6 bases between. This CDR3 has 11 amino acids. The V gene's germline CDR1 is SNHLY and CDR2 FYNNEI. The CDR3 loop reads CASLVTDTQYF. The CDR3 DNA follows: TGTGCCAGCCTAGTTACAGATACGCAGTATTTT.

The V and J genes are TRBV15 and TRBJ2-3, with D uncertain. The length of the CDR3 is 14 residues. CDR1 and CDR2 from the germline V gene are LNHNV and YYDKDF (reference sequence). Between the trimmed V and J ends, which lost 1 base and 2 bases, there was a span of 7 bases. The CDR3 coding sequence is TGTGCCACCAGCAGAGCCGGACCCACAGATACGCAGTATTTT. Translating gives CATSRAGPTDTQYF.

This sequence joins TRBV9 and TRBJ2-5; D call uncertain. The CDR3 has 13 residues. Deletions cut 2 bases from V and 5 bases from J, with 10 bases between. Germline V lookup: CDR1 SGDLS, CDR2 YYNGEE. CDR3 in amino acids: CASSVGFLETQYF. The CDR3 DNA reads TGTGCCAGCAGCGTCGGATTTCTTGAGACCCAGTACTTC.

V is TRBV3-1 and J is TRBJ1-1; D uncertain. Trimming removed 3 bases at V and 6 bases at J, with 23 bases between. The CDR3 spans 17 residues. The germline V gene encodes CDR1 LGHDT and CDR2 YNNKEL (reference sequence). The CDR3 is CASSQLFKTRRKAEAFF. The CDR3 nucleotides are TGTGCCAGCAGCCAGTTGTTCAAGACAAGAAGGAAGGCTGAAGCTTTCTTT.